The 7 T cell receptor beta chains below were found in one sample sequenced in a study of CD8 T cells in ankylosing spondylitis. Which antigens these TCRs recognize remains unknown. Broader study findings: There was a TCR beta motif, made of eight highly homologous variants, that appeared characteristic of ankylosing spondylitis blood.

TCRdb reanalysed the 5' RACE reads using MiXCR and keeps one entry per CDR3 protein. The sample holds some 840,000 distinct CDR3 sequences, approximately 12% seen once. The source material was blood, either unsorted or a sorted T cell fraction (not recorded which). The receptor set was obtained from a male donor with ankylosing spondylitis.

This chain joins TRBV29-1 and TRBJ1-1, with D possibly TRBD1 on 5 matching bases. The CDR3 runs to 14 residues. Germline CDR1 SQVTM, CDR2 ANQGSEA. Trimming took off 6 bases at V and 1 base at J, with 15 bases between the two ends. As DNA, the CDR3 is TGCAGCGTGCGAAACAGGCTGGGGAACACTGAAGCTTTCTTT. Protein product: CSVRNRLGNTEAFF.

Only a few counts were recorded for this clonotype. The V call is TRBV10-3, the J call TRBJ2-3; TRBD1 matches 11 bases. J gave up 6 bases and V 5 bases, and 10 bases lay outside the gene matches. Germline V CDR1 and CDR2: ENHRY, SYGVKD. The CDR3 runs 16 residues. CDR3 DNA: TGTGCCATCAGTTCCTTCCCCGGGACAGGGGGTGATACGCAGTATTTT. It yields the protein CAISSFPGTGGDTQYF.

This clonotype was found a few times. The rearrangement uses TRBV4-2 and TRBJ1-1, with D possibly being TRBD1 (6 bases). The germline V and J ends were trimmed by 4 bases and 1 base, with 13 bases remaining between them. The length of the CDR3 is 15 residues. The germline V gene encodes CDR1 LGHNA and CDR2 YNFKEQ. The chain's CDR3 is CASSPGDTQNTEAFF. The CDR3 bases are TGTGCCAGCAGCCCTGGGGACACCCAGAACACTGAAGCTTTCTTT.

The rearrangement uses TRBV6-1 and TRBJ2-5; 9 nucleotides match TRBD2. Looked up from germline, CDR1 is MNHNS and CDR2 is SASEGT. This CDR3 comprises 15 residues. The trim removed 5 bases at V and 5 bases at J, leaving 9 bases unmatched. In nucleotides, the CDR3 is TGTGCCAGCAGTCTCCAAGCGGGAGGTTTTGAGACCCAGTACTTC. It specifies CASSLQAGGFETQYF.

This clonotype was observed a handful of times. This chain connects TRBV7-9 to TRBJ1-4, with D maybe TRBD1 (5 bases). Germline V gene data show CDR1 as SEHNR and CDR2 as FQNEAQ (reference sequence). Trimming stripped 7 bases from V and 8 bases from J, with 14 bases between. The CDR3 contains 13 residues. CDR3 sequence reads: CASTSGRYEKLFF. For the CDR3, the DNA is TGTGCCAGCACCTCAGGGAGGTACGAAAAACTGTTTTTT.

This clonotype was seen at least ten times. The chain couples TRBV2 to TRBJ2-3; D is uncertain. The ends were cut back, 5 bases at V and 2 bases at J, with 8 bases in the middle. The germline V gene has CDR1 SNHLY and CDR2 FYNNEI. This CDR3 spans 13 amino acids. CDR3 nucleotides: TGTGCCAGCAGTCCCCCATTCACAGATACGCAGTATTTT. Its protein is CASSPPFTDTQYF.

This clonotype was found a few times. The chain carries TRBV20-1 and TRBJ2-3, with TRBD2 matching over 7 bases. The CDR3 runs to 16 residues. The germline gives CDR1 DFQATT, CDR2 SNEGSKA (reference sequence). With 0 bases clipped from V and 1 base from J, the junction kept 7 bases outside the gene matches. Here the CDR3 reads CSARDPREWGTDTQYF. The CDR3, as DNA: TGCAGTGCTAGAGATCCGCGGGAGTGGGGCACAGATACGCAGTATTTT.